These T cell receptor beta chains were read from a single sample in a study of CD8+ T cells in alopecia areata. Only in-frame clones appear in the TCRdb table, and some are missing; sequencing was by immunoSEQ multiplex PCR. The data contain 200,000 to 250,000 clones, roughly 40% of them seen just once; the ten biggest clones take up about 2.6%. Sequencing used CD4+ T cells sorted from blood, obtained around week 36, from a patient treated with tofacitinib. Source of these receptors: a human donor with alopecia areata. Each CDR3 is given with its conserved first and last residue. D genes are given only for firm matches. Clone size is shown for a subset of rows, as once, few, many or a class of expanded clone.

abundance | j_gene | d_gene | v_gene | CDR3aa | CDR3nt
few | TRBJ1-4 | TRBD1 | TRBV27 | CASSSQGRNEKLFF | TGTGCCAGCAGTTCACAGGGGCGTAATGAAAAACTGTTTTTT
NA | TRBJ2-7 | TRBD2 | TRBV7-8 | CASSSRLAGPYEQYF | TGTGCCAGCAGCTCCCGACTAGCGGGGCCCTACGAGCAGTACTTC
few | TRBJ2-5 | TRBD1 | TRBV5-6 | CASSRQGKQETQYF | TGTGCCAGCAGTAGACAGGGGAAGCAAGAGACCCAGTACTTC
few | TRBJ2-5 | TRBD1 | TRBV10-3 | CAIRSGQGTSQETQYF | TGTGCCATCAGGTCGGGACAGGGGACCTCCCAAGAGACCCAGTACTTC
NA | TRBJ2-1 | NA | TRBV7-2 | CASSLVGPNPYNEQFF | TGTGCCAGCAGCTTAGTTGGGCCGAACCCGTACAATGAGCAGTTCTTC
NA | TRBJ1-2 | NA | TRBV29-1 | CSVEDRAGYGYTF | TGCAGCGTTGAAGATCGTGCCGGTTATGGCTACACCTTC
NA | TRBJ1-5 | NA | TRBV25-1 | CASSYGGQPQHF | TGTGCCAGCAGTTATGGGGGACAGCCCCAGCATTTT
NA | TRBJ2-1 | TRBD2 | TRBV30 | CAWSGDPRGRYNEQFF | TGTGCCTGGAGTGGGGACCCTCGCGGGAGGTACAATGAGCAGTTCTTC
NA | TRBJ2-5 | NA | TRBV7-9 | CASSFTPNQETQYF | TGTGCCAGCAGCTTCACCCCCAACCAAGAGACCCAGTACTTC
few | TRBJ1-2 | NA | TRBV20-1 | CSVVRPGGYTF | TGCAGTGTCGTCCGACCCGGAGGCTACACCTTC
NA | TRBJ2-6 | NA | TRBV29-1 | CSVASTGANVLTF | TGCAGCGTTGCCAGTACTGGGGCCAACGTCCTGACTTTC
NA | TRBJ2-5 | NA | TRBV7-2 | CASSFSASERTQYF | TGTGCCAGCAGCTTCTCGGCCAGCGAACGGACCCAGTACTTC
few | TRBJ2-3 | NA | TRBV29-1 | CSPVEGADTQYF | TGCAGCCCGGTGGAAGGGGCAGATACGCAGTATTTT
few | TRBJ1-2 | NA | TRBV7-6 | CASSLGVRGLGYTF | TGTGCCAGCAGCTTAGGCGTGCGGGGGCTTGGCTACACCTTC
NA | TRBJ2-3 | NA | TRBV30 | CAWRMPQRRRGTDTQYF | TGTGCCTGGAGAATGCCTCAGCGGCGGCGGGGAACAGATACGCAGTATTTT
NA | TRBJ2-1 | TRBD1 | TRBV28 | CASTGQPNEQFF | TGTGCCAGCACGGGACAGCCAAATGAGCAGTTCTTC
NA | TRBJ1-2 | NA | TRBV5-1 | CASSFGGDNYGYTF | TGCGCCAGCAGCTTCGGAGGCGACAACTATGGCTACACCTTC
NA | TRBJ1-2 | NA | TRBV7-9 | CASSRDTKNYGYTF | TGTGCCAGCAGCCGGGACACCAAAAACTATGGCTACACCTTC
few | TRBJ2-1 | NA | TRBV28 | CASRGLHNEQFF | TGTGCCAGCAGGGGACTTCACAATGAGCAGTTCTTC
few | TRBJ1-1 | NA | TRBV18 | CASSPMRGAAPTEAFF | TGTGCCAGCTCTCCGATGAGGGGGGCCGCCCCCACTGAAGCTTTCTTT
few | TRBJ2-4 | NA | TRBV7-8 | CASTETARAGGSPTDF | TGTGCCAGCACTGAGACCGCGCGAGCCGGAGGCTCCCCCACGGACTTC
NA | TRBJ2-1 | NA | TRBV4-2 | CASSPSGSYNEQFF | TGTGCCAGCAGCCCTTCCGGGTCCTACAATGAGCAGTTCTTC
few | TRBJ2-5 | NA | TRBV5-5 | CASTLLGRQTQYF | TGTGCCAGTACGCTGCTCGGGAGACAGACCCAGTACTTC
once | TRBJ2-5 | TRBD1 | TRBV28 | CASSQDRGRETQYF | TGTGCCAGCAGCCAAGACAGGGGGCGAGAGACCCAGTACTTC
few | TRBJ2-6 | NA | TRBV7-3 | CASSLMPSGANVLTF | TGTGCCAGCAGCTTAATGCCATCTGGGGCCAACGTCCTGACTTTC
few | TRBJ1-1 | NA | TRBV19 | CASSISGLNTEAFF | TGTGCCAGTAGTATATCTGGGTTGAACACTGAAGCTTTCTTT
few | TRBJ2-5 | TRBD1 | TRBV7-2 | CASGTGETQYF | TGTGCCAGCGGGACAGGAGAGACCCAGTACTTC
few | TRBJ1-2 | NA | TRBV19 | CASSFYRDTTSYGYTF | TGTGCCAGTAGTTTCTACAGGGATACGACTAGCTATGGCTACACCTTC
NA | TRBJ2-1 | TRBD2 | TRBV15 | CATRVSGRVTYNEQFF | TGTGCCACCAGAGTTAGCGGGAGGGTCACCTACAATGAGCAGTTCTTC
NA | TRBJ2-3 | NA | TRBV7-8 | CASSSDTIDTQYF | TGTGCCAGCAGCTCGGATACGATTGATACGCAGTATTTT
few | TRBJ2-1 | TRBD2 | TRBV2 | CASRKAGVEQFF | TGTGCCAGCAGAAAAGCGGGAGTTGAGCAGTTCTTC
NA | TRBJ1-1 | NA | TRBV7-3 | CASSLGASDTEAFF | TGTGCCAGCAGCTTGGGGGCCTCAGACACTGAAGCTTTCTTT
NA | TRBJ2-1 | NA | TRBV29-1 | CSVSNGANNEQFF | TGCAGCGTTTCCAATGGGGCCAACAATGAGCAGTTCTTC
NA | TRBJ2-7 | TRBD1 | TRBV11-2 | CASSDPVQGAYEQYF | TGTGCCAGCAGCGACCCGGTTCAGGGGGCCTACGAGCAGTACTTC
NA | TRBJ2-2 | NA | TRBV9 | CASSVGAGMFKLFF | TGTGCCAGCAGCGTAGGGGCGGGAATGTTTAAGCTGTTTTTT
few | TRBJ2-2 | NA | TRBV7-2 | CASSTPGGNTGELFF | TGTGCCAGCAGCACCCCCGGGGGAAACACCGGGGAGCTGTTTTTT
few | TRBJ2-7 | TRBD1 | TRBV7-9 | CASSKGQPYAQYF | TGTGCCAGCAGCAAGGGACAGCCGTACGCGCAGTACTTC
few | TRBJ2-5 | TRBD1 | TRBV5-1 | CASSPTGKETQYF | TGCGCCAGCAGCCCGACAGGGAAAGAGACCCAGTACTTC
NA | TRBJ2-5 | NA | TRBV7-9 | CASSLGRRGETQYF | TGTGCCAGCAGCTTGGGGCGCAGGGGAGAGACCCAGTACTTC
once | TRBJ2-3 | NA | TRBV6-5 | CASNRGSGTDTQYF | TGTGCCAGCAACCGGGGCTCGGGCACAGATACGCAGTATTTT
few | TRBJ1-5 | NA | TRBV6-6 | CASSPHRDNQPQHF | TGTGCCAGCAGCCCGCACAGAGACAATCAGCCCCAGCATTTT
NA | TRBJ2-7 | TRBD2 | TRBV7-6 | CASSPQPGTRIEQYF | TGTGCCAGCAGCCCACAACCCGGGACTAGGATCGAGCAGTACTTC
few | TRBJ1-5 | NA | TRBV10-3 | CAISDRGDQPQHF | TGTGCCATCAGTGACAGGGGAGATCAGCCCCAGCATTTT
NA | TRBJ2-7 | NA | TRBV7-2 | CASTTQRTYEQYF | TGTGCCAGCACTACACAGCGCACCTACGAGCAGTACTTC
few | TRBJ2-3 | NA | TRBV29-1 | CSEGGDTQYF | TGCAGCGAAGGGGGGGATACGCAGTATTTT
once | TRBJ1-1 | TRBD1 | TRBV30 | CAWSPTGTAEAFF | TGTGCCTGGAGTCCGACAGGGACGGCTGAAGCTTTCTTT
NA | TRBJ1-4 | NA | TRBV29-1 | CSVHGGNEKLFF | TGCAGCGTCCATGGGGGGAATGAAAAACTGTTTTTT
NA | TRBJ2-2 | TRBD1 | TRBV5-1 | CASSSRGQGNTGELFF | TGCGCCAGCAGCTCCCGCGGACAGGGGAACACCGGGGAGCTGTTTTTT
many | TRBJ2-5 | NA | TRBV13 | CASSPRRGIETQYF | TGTGCCAGCAGCCCTCGACGGGGGATTGAGACCCAGTACTTC
NA | TRBJ1-5 | TRBD1 | TRBV7-8 | CASSLQGGHQPQHF | TGTGCCAGCAGCTTACAGGGGGGGCATCAGCCCCAGCATTTT
few | TRBJ2-1 | NA | TRBV2 | CASSEAGVLYNEQFF | TGTGCCAGCAGTGAAGCGGGAGTCCTCTACAATGAGCAGTTCTTC
NA | TRBJ2-2 | NA | TRBV6-5 | CASISTNTGELFF | TGTGCCAGCATTAGCACGAACACCGGGGAGCTGTTTTTT
few | TRBJ2-1 | TRBD2 | TRBV9 | CASSVVDSGQSSYNEQFF | TGTGCCAGCAGCGTAGTGGATAGCGGGCAAAGCTCCTACAATGAGCAGTTCTTC
NA | TRBJ1-5 | NA | TRBV30 | CAWSVRVDQPQHF | TGTGCCTGGAGTGTACGAGTCGACCAGCCCCAGCATTTT
NA | TRBJ2-1 | NA | TRBV9 | CASSARDSPYNEQFF | TGTGCCAGCAGCGCAAGGGACTCCCCCTACAATGAGCAGTTCTTC
NA | TRBJ1-2 | TRBD1 | TRBV28 | CASTRTGGTNGYTF | TGTGCCAGCACCCGGACAGGGGGAACAAATGGCTACACCTTC
few | TRBJ2-7 | TRBD2 | TRBV14 | CASSQRPRLAGVHEQYF | TGTGCCAGCAGCCAAAGACCTAGACTAGCGGGAGTCCACGAGCAGTACTTC
few | TRBJ2-1 | NA | TRBV11-3 | CASSFSALTNNEQFF | TGTGCCAGCAGCTTCTCAGCACTTACTAACAATGAGCAGTTCTTC